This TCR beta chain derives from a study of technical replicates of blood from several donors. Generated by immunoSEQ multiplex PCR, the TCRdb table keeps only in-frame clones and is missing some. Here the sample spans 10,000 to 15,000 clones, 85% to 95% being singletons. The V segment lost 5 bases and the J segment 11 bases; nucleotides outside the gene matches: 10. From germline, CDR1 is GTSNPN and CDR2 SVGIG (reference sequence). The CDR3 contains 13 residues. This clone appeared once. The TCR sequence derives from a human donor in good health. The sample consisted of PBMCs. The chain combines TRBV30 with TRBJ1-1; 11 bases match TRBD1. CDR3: CAWLRSGQGGAFF. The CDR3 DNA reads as TGTGCCTGGCTCAGATCGGGACAGGGGGGGGCTTTCTTT.